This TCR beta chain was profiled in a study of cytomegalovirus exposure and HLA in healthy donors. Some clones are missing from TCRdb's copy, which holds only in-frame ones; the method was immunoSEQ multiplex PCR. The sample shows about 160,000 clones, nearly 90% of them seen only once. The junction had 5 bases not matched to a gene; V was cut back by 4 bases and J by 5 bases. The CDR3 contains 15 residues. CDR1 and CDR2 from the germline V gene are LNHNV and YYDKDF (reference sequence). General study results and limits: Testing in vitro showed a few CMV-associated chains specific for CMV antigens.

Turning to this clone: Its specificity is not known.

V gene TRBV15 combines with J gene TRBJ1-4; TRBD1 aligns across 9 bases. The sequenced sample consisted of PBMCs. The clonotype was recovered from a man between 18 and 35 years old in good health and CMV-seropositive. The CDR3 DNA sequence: TGTGCCACCAGCACTGGACAGGGGAGAAATGAAAAACTGTTTTTT. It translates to CATSTGQGRNEKLFF. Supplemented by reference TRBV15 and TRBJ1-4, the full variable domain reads DAMVIQNPRYQVTQFGKPVTLSCSQTLNHNVMYWYQQKSSQAPKLLFHYYDKDFNNEADTPDNFQSRRPNTSFCFLDIRSPGLGDTAMYLCATSTGQGRNEKLFFGSGTQLSVL.